This TCR beta chain was sequenced during a study of blood T cell repertoires in COVID-19. About the study: There were acute and convalescent COVID-19 samples, and they came from the United States, Italy and Spain. PBMCs, B-cell-depleted T cells, or T cells were the source of the cDNA or gDNA that made up the material.

Trimming took 6 bases from V and 5 from J; bases not matched to a gene: 7. There are 15 residues in the CDR3. The germline V gene has CDR1 SEHNR and CDR2 FQNEAQ (reference sequence). Per the authors' pipeline: Scientists estimated how many nucleated cells there were by amplifying reference gene primers. The repertoire was sequenced with immunoSEQ multiplex PCR; TCRdb's copy has only in-frame clones and lacks some. V and J calls and clone size follow that table, whereas D and trimming were derived from the DNA. This table has approximately 210,000 clones, approximately 82% appearing once. The sample taken for sequencing was peripheral blood. This TCR came from a woman older than 75 with acute or convalescent COVID-19. The J gene is TRBJ1-4, the V gene TRBV7-9; TRBD1 aligns across 9 bases. The DNA of the CDR3 is TGTGCCAGCAGGTCCGCCGGGACAGGGAATGAAAAACTGTTTTTT. This codes for CASRSAGTGNEKLFF. The full variable domain, its missing parts supplied by reference TRBV7-9 and TRBJ1-4, is DTGVSQNPRHKITKRGQNVTFRCDPISEHNRLYWYRQTLGQGPEFLTYFQNEAQLEKSRLLSDRFSAERPKGSFSTLEIQRTEQGDSAMYLCASRSAGTGNEKLFFGSGTQLSVL.